The clone carrying this T cell receptor beta chain was counted once. Its cognate antigen is unknown. Assay: immunoSEQ multiplex PCR; the TCRdb copy retains only in-frame clones and omits some. The sample has 20,000 to 30,000 clones; 75% to 95% are singletons. Germline lookup yields CDR1 LNHDA and CDR2 SQIVND (reference sequence). The CDR3 has 14 residues. Trimming pared 7 bases from V and 4 bases from J, leaving 14 bases between. The entry originates in a study of PD-1 blockade in classical Hodgkin lymphoma. Time point meaning: newly diagnosed, previously untreated cHL patient sample. By magnetic negative selection, CD4+ T cells were purified from thawed PBMCs. Regarding the study as a whole: Newly diagnosed patients were reported to exhibit reduced baseline TCR diversity relative to healthy donors. Why repertoires differed is undefined; disease activity or prior therapy possibly contributed.

Sequencing input: CD4+ T cells from blood. The TCR was taken from a human donor with classical Hodgkin lymphoma. J is TRBJ1-3 and V is TRBV19; weak D call: TRBD1 (5 bases). CDR3: CASMTGAAGNTIYF. The DNA for the CDR3 is TGTGCCAGTATGACCGGGGCTGCCGGAAACACCATATATTTT.